These 8 T cell receptor beta chains were all obtained from the same sample, sequenced in a study of regulatory T cells in long-lasting Graves disease (dated by TCRdb to the early 2020s). The time point label, as the study defines it: newly diagnosed GD, antithyroid drugs for less than 3 months. For both TCR sequencing and RNA sequencing, RNA was extracted from PBMCs using TRIzol. Library prep was done by multiplex PCR. TCRdb shows the sequencer as Illumina HiSeq 4000. TCR beta libraries were built with iRepertoire HTBI primers and Arm-PCR amplification of CDR3 regions. Using fastp at Q25 and MiXCR, TCRdb reprocessed the public reads and kept productive beta chains. CDR3 protein sequences are deduplicated, and each keeps its most common genes and DNA. This sample lists around 420,000 distinct CDR3 sequences; 15% were detected once. The top ten constitute approximately 8% of the sample. These same data were also listed under a study on T cells in Graves' hyperthyroidism and ophthalmopathy.

The specimen was peripheral blood mononuclear cells (PBMCs), collected at new diagnosis, from a patient treated with antithyroid drugs. The source of these receptors is a woman in her thirties or forties with Graves disease. Donor details come from another sample of the same person, matched by shared clones.

Only a few counts were recorded for this clonotype. The chain has TRBV7-9 and TRBJ2-7, with D perhaps TRBD2 (5 bases). Germline CDR1 reads SEHNR; CDR2 reads FQNEAQ (reference sequence). The length of the CDR3 is 14 residues. V was shortened by 4 bases and J by 6 bases, with 16 bases between the two germline ends. The CDR3 DNA follows: TGTGCCAGCAGCTCTGGTTCTAGCCCGGTCGAGCAGTACTTC. Protein: CASSSGSSPVEQYF.

This clonotype showed up just a few times. The chain links TRBV7-9 to TRBJ1-4, with D unresolved. The CDR3 consists of 13 residues. Per the germline V gene, CDR1 is SEHNR and CDR2 is FQNEAQ (reference sequence). V shed 11 bases and J shed 4 bases, with 14 bases lying between them. As DNA, the CDR3 is TGTGCCCAGACATCCGGACGTAATGAAAAACTGTTTTTT. The encoded protein is CAQTSGRNEKLFF.

There are many counts of this clonotype. This chain connects TRBV5-1 to TRBJ2-1; D perhaps matches TRBD2 (5 bases). Trimming cost V 4 bases and J 2 bases, with 13 bases left between them. CDR3 length: 15 amino acids. Germline lookup yields CDR1 SGHRS and CDR2 YFSETQ. The CDR3: CASSSQGLAYNEQFF. As DNA, the CDR3 is TGCGCCAGCAGCAGCCAAGGACTGGCCTACAATGAGCAGTTCTTC.

This clonotype was seen a handful of times. This chain joins TRBV20-1 and TRBJ1-2, with TRBD1 as a possible D gene (5 bases). The CDR3 length is 12 residues. Per germline, CDR1 DFQATT and CDR2 SNEGSKA (reference sequence). V was shortened by 5 bases and J by 4 bases, with 11 bases between the two germline ends. The CDR3 DNA is TGCAGTGCTTCAGACAGCCCCTATGGCTACACCTTC. Its translation is CSASDSPYGYTF.

This clonotype occurred a few times. Relative to the germline gene, one junction end is altered; a read error may explain this. V and J are TRBV7-7 and TRBJ2-1; 7 bases fit TRBD1. Germline V gives CDR1 SSHAT, CDR2 FNYEAQ (reference sequence). The CDR3 has 13 residues. The CDR3 reads CASSYRGQGEQFF. The CDR3 coding sequence is TGTGCTAGCAGCTATAGGGGGCAGGGTGAGCAGTTCTTC.

This clonotype was seen ten or more times. This rearrangement joins TRBV10-3 to TRBJ1-1; D is unclear. The V gene lost 4 bases and the J gene lost 4 bases, with 16 bases spanning the gap. CDR1 is ENHRY, CDR2 SYGVKD, per germline. The CDR3 covers 15 residues. The CDR3 loop reads CAISGMVRGGTEAFF. The DNA of the CDR3 is TGTGCCATCAGTGGCATGGTCCGTGGTGGCACTGAAGCTTTCTTT.

The DNA for the CDR3 is TGTGCCAGCAGCCGGACTAGCGGGAGTATCGGCGAGCAGTACTTC. This encodes CASSRTSGSIGEQYF. The chain has TRBV3-1 and TRBJ2-7, with 13 bases lining up with TRBD2. Germline V gives CDR1 LGHDT, CDR2 YNNKEL (reference sequence). The CDR3 spans 15 residues. V lost 4 bases, J lost 6 bases, and 6 bases stayed unmatched.

This clonotype was counted between two and nine times. The genes are TRBV6-4 and TRBJ2-7; the D call may be TRBD1 or TRBD2 (6 bases each). The CDR3 totals 13 residues. The germline gives CDR1 MRHNA, CDR2 SNTAGT. The V end was cut by 8 bases, the J end by 7 bases, with 18 bases between. CDR3 amino acids: CASWDSGTGEQYF. The CDR3 nucleotides are TGTGCCAGCTGGGATAGCGGTACAGGGGAGCAGTACTTC.